Each of the 10 T cell receptor beta chains below was sequenced from the same sample in a study of T cells in Graves' hyperthyroidism and ophthalmopathy. Amplified TCR beta CDR3 regions came from RNA transcripts. An initial round of RT-PCR targeting the TCR CDR3 relied on the HTBI primer set. TCRdb called the multiplex PCR reads again in MiXCR, with one record for every CDR3 protein. The sample carries 600,000 or so distinct CDR3 sequences, around 46% recorded once. The source material was peripheral blood or thyroid tissue (not recorded which). These TCRs come from a woman under 30 with Graves' hyperthyroidism.

The V and J genes are TRBV24-1 and TRBJ2-2, with a possible D match to TRBD2 (7 bases). Germline CDR1 is KGHDR and CDR2 is SFDVKD. The ends were cut back, 0 bases at V and 8 bases at J, with 12 bases in the middle. The CDR3 has 15 amino acids. The CDR3 nucleotides are TGTGCCACCAGTGATTTGCTGGGGGGGGCTGGGGAGCTGTTTTTT. Encoded protein: CATSDLLGGAGELFF.

This chain connects TRBV7-6 to TRBJ1-1, with 12 bases that match TRBD1. CDR1 SGHVS and CDR2 FNYEAQ come from the germline V gene. V lost 5 bases to trimming and J lost 4 bases; unmatched junction nucleotides: 8. This CDR3 comprises 16 residues. CDR3 sequence reads: CASSRPGQGAFTEAFF. CDR3 coding DNA: TGTGCCAGCAGCAGGCCGGGACAGGGGGCTTTCACTGAAGCTTTCTTT.

Of note for this clonotype: One end of the junction is discordant with germline, which a read error may explain. The V call is TRBV29-1, the J call TRBJ1-2; D remains ambiguous. From germline, CDR1 is SQVTM and CDR2 ANQGSEA. This CDR3 is 9 amino acids long. Here the CDR3 reads CSAGYRYTF. The CDR3 region has the DNA TGCAGCGCAGGCTATCGCTACACCTTC.

The CDR3 protein is CAITERTGVRGEQYF. The DNA for the CDR3 is TGTGCCATCACCGAACGGACAGGGGTGAGAGGCGAGCAGTACTTC. The chain uses TRBV10-3 and TRBJ2-7; TRBD1 aligns across 9 bases. Germline loops: CDR1 ENHRY, CDR2 SYGVKD. The CDR3 is 15 residues long. Trimming cost V 7 bases and J 6 bases; bases outside gene matches: 13.

The chain recombines TRBV12-3 or TRBV12-4 with TRBJ1-1, with D possibly being TRBD1 (5 bases). The CDR3 is 12 amino acids. V lost 5 bases and J lost 7, with 11 bases in between. The CDR3 DNA follows: TGTGCCAGCAGTCCCGACAGACGTGAAGCTTTCTTT. This gives the protein CASSPDRREAFF.

The rearrangement links TRBV7-6 to TRBJ1-6, with D perhaps TRBD1 (5 bases). CDR3 length: 14 amino acids. Germline V gives CDR1 SGHVS, CDR2 FNYEAQ. The germline V and J ends were trimmed by 0 bases and 10 bases, with 10 bases remaining between them. The CDR3 DNA reads as TGTGCCAGCAGCTTAGCACAGGAAGGATCACCCCTCCACTTT. Its translation: CASSLAQEGSPLHF.

Remarks on this clonotype: One junction end disagrees with the germline gene, perhaps due to a read error. V usage is TRBV19 and J usage is TRBJ1-1, with TRBD1 as a possible D gene (6 bases). Germline V gives CDR1 LNHDA, CDR2 SQIVND (reference sequence). The CDR3 loop spans 11 amino acids. DNA for the CDR3: TGCGACAGCAGCCAAGACAGGTCGGCTTTCTTT. Protein product: CDSSQDRSAFF.

A note on this clonotype: A read error is possible here, since a much larger clone lies one base away. The CDR3 here is CASSDSRGRTEAFF. The CDR3 nucleotides read TGTGCCAGCAGTGATTCCAGGGGGCGGACTGAAGCTTTCTTT. This sequence joins TRBV6-5 and TRBJ1-1, with 8 bases lining up with TRBD1. Germline V gives CDR1 MNHEY, CDR2 SVGAGI. This CDR3 spans 14 amino acids. Germline trimming cut 5 bases from V and 5 bases from J; bases unmatched to any gene: 7.

This clonotype was counted only a few times. V usage is TRBV9 and J usage is TRBJ2-5; D unclear. V was clipped by 4 bases and J by 0 bases, with 10 bases between them. Germline V gives CDR1 SGDLS, CDR2 YYNGEE. CDR3 size: 14 residues. This chain's CDR3 is CASSLDSHQETQYF. The DNA for the CDR3 is TGTGCCAGCAGCCTAGACTCCCACCAAGAGACCCAGTACTTC.

V and J are TRBV29-1 and TRBJ2-2, with D uncertain. The CDR3 loop spans 12 amino acids. Germline V gene sequence: CDR1 SQVTM, CDR2 ANQGSEA. The V end lost 0 bases, the J end lost 10 bases, and 9 bases lay between the germline ends. CDR3 region: CSVEEASSELFF. CDR3 DNA: TGCAGCGTTGAAGAGGCAAGCTCGGAGCTGTTTTTT.